This is a list of T cell receptor beta chains from one sample in a study of T cells in Graves' hyperthyroidism and ophthalmopathy. TCRdb reprocessed the multiplex PCR reads with MiXCR, giving one entry per CDR3 protein. This sample has over 500,000 distinct CDR3 sequences, with 40% to 50% found just once. Sequencing was performed on peripheral blood or thyroid tissue (not recorded which). All receptors derive from an adult woman with Graves' disease, either hyperthyroidism or ophthalmopathy (not recorded which). Both conserved end residues are part of each CDR3. A D gene is named only where the DNA matches it firmly. The size of a clone is reported for some rows only, either as once, few or many, or as a class for expanded clones.

CDR3: CASSPLRAIGDYGYTF
DNA: TGTGCCAGCAGCCCTTTACGAGCCATCGGTGACTATGGCTACACCTTC
V: TRBV14
size: -
D: -
J: TRBJ1-2

CDR3: CASPPSGDYEQYF
DNA: TGTGCCAGCCCCCCTAGCGGGGATTACGAGCAGTACTTC
V: TRBV7-9
size: -
D: TRBD2
J: TRBJ2-7

CDR3: CASSKDENYGYTF
DNA: TGTGCCAGCAGCAAGGACGAGAACTATGGCTACACCTTC
V: TRBV7-9
size: -
D: -
J: TRBJ1-2

CDR3: CAITQSNTEAFF
DNA: TGTGCCATCACTCAGAGCAACACTGAAGCTTTCTTT
V: TRBV10-3
size: -
D: -
J: TRBJ1-1

CDR3: CASSFNSGGSQETQYF
DNA: TGTGCCAGTAGTTTCAACTCAGGGGGGTCCCAAGAGACCCAGTACTTC
V: TRBV19
size: many
D: -
J: TRBJ2-5

CDR3: CASSPPSGFHRELFF
DNA: TGTGCCAGCAGCCCCCCTAGCGGATTCCACCGGGAGCTGTTTTTT
V: TRBV7-9
size: -
D: TRBD2
J: TRBJ2-2

CDR3: CASREGLNYGYTF
DNA: TGTGCCAGCCGTGAGGGGCTTAACTATGGCTACACCTTC
V: TRBV6-1
size: -
D: -
J: TRBJ1-2

CDR3: CASRVGFEAFF
DNA: TGCGCCAGCAGGGTGGGCTTTGAAGCTTTCTTT
V: TRBV10-2
size: -
D: -
J: TRBJ1-1

CDR3: CSASSAGDPMPYQPQHF
DNA: TGCAGTGCTAGCTCGGCAGGGGACCCCATGCCGTATCAGCCCCAGCATTTT
V: TRBV20-1
size: -
D: -
J: TRBJ1-5

CDR3: CASSPLVSGSGELFF
DNA: TGTGCCAGCAGCCCCCTGGTCTCAGGATCCGGGGAGCTGTTTTTT
V: TRBV7-3
size: -
D: -
J: TRBJ2-2

CDR3: CASSPDREGTQYF
DNA: TGTGCCAGCAGCCCAGACAGGGAAGGGACCCAGTACTTC
V: TRBV14
size: few
D: TRBD1
J: TRBJ2-5

CDR3: CASSLRRQETQYF
DNA: TGTGCCAGCAGCTTAAGACGGCAAGAGACCCAGTACTTC
V: TRBV7-9
size: -
D: -
J: TRBJ2-5

CDR3: CSAGTLTNTGELFF
DNA: TGCAGCGCCGGGACACTCACGAACACCGGGGAGCTGTTTTTT
V: TRBV29-1
size: many
D: -
J: TRBJ2-2

CDR3: CASSLGGERQQYF
DNA: TGTGCCAGCAGCCTCGGGGGGGAAAGGCAGCAGTACTTC
V: TRBV7-8
size: -
D: TRBD2
J: TRBJ2-7

CDR3: CASSLERVGYGYTF
DNA: TGTGCCAGCAGCTTAGAGCGGGTGGGCTATGGCTACACCTTC
V: TRBV7-8
size: -
D: -
J: TRBJ1-2

CDR3: CASSEIVMNTEAFF
DNA: TGTGCCAGCAGTGAGATCGTCATGAACACTGAAGCTTTCTTT
V: TRBV2
size: -
D: -
J: TRBJ1-1

CDR3: CASSPGQGIDGYTF
DNA: TGTGCCAGCAGCCCGGGACAGGGAATTGATGGCTACACCTTC
V: TRBV5-4
size: once
D: TRBD1
J: TRBJ1-2

CDR3: CSARTGTAYSNQPQHF
DNA: TGCAGTGCTAGGACAGGGACCGCTTATAGCAATCAGCCCCAGCATTTT
V: TRBV20-1
size: many
D: TRBD1
J: TRBJ1-5

CDR3: CSARDWRRQGEAFF
DNA: TGCAGTGCTAGAGATTGGCGTCGCCAAGGTGAAGCTTTCTTT
V: TRBV20-1
size: many
D: -
J: TRBJ1-1

CDR3: CSAPLPGGLAQETQYF
DNA: TGCAGTGCTCCCCTTCCGGGAGGGCTTGCCCAAGAGACCCAGTACTTC
V: TRBV20-1
size: many
D: TRBD2
J: TRBJ2-5

CDR3: CASSLAAGIVTEAFF
DNA: TGTGCCAGCAGCTTAGCGGCAGGGATAGTTACTGAAGCTTTCTTT
V: TRBV7-9
size: -
D: -
J: TRBJ1-1

CDR3: CSARDLALQETQYF
DNA: TGCAGTGCTAGAGATTTAGCTTTGCAAGAGACCCAGTACTTC
V: TRBV20-1
size: -
D: -
J: TRBJ2-5

CDR3: CSAKGQGTSYEQYF
DNA: TGCAGTGCTAAGGGACAGGGGACCTCCTACGAGCAGTACTTC
V: TRBV20-1
size: many
D: TRBD1
J: TRBJ2-7

CDR3: CASRPRSLATNEKLFF
DNA: TGTGCCAGCAGACCGCGTAGCCTTGCAACTAATGAAAAACTGTTTTTT
V: TRBV10-2
size: -
D: -
J: TRBJ1-4

CDR3: CASSLSGGRSNQPQHF
DNA: TGTGCCAGCAGCTTATCCGGGGGCCGTAGCAATCAGCCCCAGCATTTT
V: TRBV7-8
size: once
D: -
J: TRBJ1-5

CDR3: CASKGNQPQHF
DNA: TGTGCCAGTAAGGGAAATCAGCCCCAGCATTTT
V: TRBV19
size: few
D: -
J: TRBJ1-5

CDR3: CASSLVPRDLSDTQYF
DNA: TGTGCCAGCAGCTTAGTACCCCGGGACCTATCGGATACGCAGTATTTT
V: TRBV7-9
size: -
D: -
J: TRBJ2-3

CDR3: CSALRDSSYEQYF
DNA: TGCAGTGCTCTCCGGGACAGCTCCTACGAGCAGTACTTC
V: TRBV20-1
size: many
D: TRBD1
J: TRBJ2-7

CDR3: CASKTGINYEQYF
DNA: TGTGCCAGCAAAACAGGGATCAACTACGAGCAGTACTTC
V: TRBV7-8
size: -
D: -
J: TRBJ2-7

CDR3: CSGVDQETQYF
DNA: TGCAGTGGGGTGGATCAAGAGACCCAGTACTTC
V: TRBV20-1
size: many
D: -
J: TRBJ2-5

CDR3: CASSPSVTGELFF
DNA: TGTGCCAGCAGTCCTTCGGTGACCGGGGAGCTGTTTTTT
V: TRBV7-6
size: -
D: -
J: TRBJ2-2

CDR3: CASSLSTLSNTEAFF
DNA: TGTGCCAGCAGCCTTTCCACCCTTTCCAACACTGAAGCTTTCTTT
V: TRBV7-9
size: many
D: -
J: TRBJ1-1

CDR3: CAISDSGSATYEQYF
DNA: TGTGCCATCAGCGACTCAGGTAGCGCGACCTACGAGCAGTACTTC
V: TRBV10-3
size: -
D: -
J: TRBJ2-7

CDR3: CASTLGSYEQYF
DNA: TGTGCCAGCACTTTGGGTTCCTACGAGCAGTACTTC
V: TRBV28
size: few
D: -
J: TRBJ2-7

CDR3: CASSLDRDSLPYGYTF
DNA: TGTGCCAGCAGCTTAGACCGGGACAGCCTACCTTATGGCTACACCTTC
V: TRBV7-2
size: few
D: TRBD1
J: TRBJ1-2

CDR3: CASSYNPRTGEPFYEQYF
DNA: TGTGCCAGCAGTTATAACCCCCGGACAGGGGAGCCGTTCTACGAGCAGTACTTC
V: TRBV6-6
size: -
D: TRBD1
J: TRBJ2-7

CDR3: CASSIDRSISYEQYF
DNA: TGTGCCAGCAGCATCGACAGGAGCATCTCCTACGAGCAGTACTTC
V: TRBV11-1
size: -
D: -
J: TRBJ2-7

CDR3: CAIRQMNTEAFF
DNA: TGTGCCATACGGCAGATGAACACTGAAGCTTTCTTT
V: TRBV10-3
size: -
D: -
J: TRBJ1-1

CDR3: CASSQEQRQGSSNTF
DNA: TGTGCCAGCAGCCAAGAGCAACGGCAGGGAAGTAGTAACACCTTC
V: TRBV3-1
size: -
D: -
J: TRBJ1-2

CDR3: CASSQDRGNEQYF
DNA: TGTGCCAGCAGCCAAGACCGCGGGAACGAGCAGTACTTC
V: TRBV14
size: many
D: -
J: TRBJ2-7

CDR3: CASSQGVRRTPTYEQYF
DNA: TGCGCCAGCAGCCAAGGGGTCAGGAGGACACCCACCTACGAGCAGTACTTC
V: TRBV4-1
size: -
D: -
J: TRBJ2-7

CDR3: CASRMTEEAFF
DNA: TGTGCCAGCAGGATGACAGAGGAAGCTTTCTTT
V: TRBV6-6
size: few
D: -
J: TRBJ1-1

CDR3: CSAGDPNTIYF
DNA: TGCAGTGCGGGCGACCCGAACACCATATATTTT
V: TRBV20-1
size: -
D: -
J: TRBJ1-3

CDR3: CATSSATNQPQHF
DNA: TGTGCCACTTCCTCCGCGACCAATCAGCCCCAGCATTTT
V: TRBV24-1
size: -
D: -
J: TRBJ1-5

CDR3: CASSAILNTEAFF
DNA: TGTGCCAGCAGCGCTATTTTGAACACTGAAGCTTTCTTT
V: TRBV2
size: many
D: -
J: TRBJ1-1

CDR3: CSARGGASGTYEQYF
DNA: TGCAGTGCTAGAGGAGGGGCCTCGGGCACCTACGAGCAGTACTTC
V: TRBV20-1
size: few
D: -
J: TRBJ2-7

CDR3: CATSRHDRDRGPSNQPQHF
DNA: TGTGCCACCAGCAGGCACGACCGGGACAGGGGGCCGAGCAATCAGCCCCAGCATTTT
V: TRBV15
size: -
D: TRBD1
J: TRBJ1-5

CDR3: CASSSRSRRIGYTF
DNA: TGTGCCAGTAGTTCGCGATCCCGCCGGATTGGCTACACCTTC
V: TRBV19
size: -
D: -
J: TRBJ1-2

CDR3: CAWARLAGEQYF
DNA: TGTGCCTGGGCCAGACTAGCAGGCGAGCAGTACTTC
V: TRBV30
size: -
D: TRBD2
J: TRBJ2-7